Listed below are T cell receptor beta chains from one sample, sequenced in a study of blood T cell repertoires in COVID-19. The assay was immunoSEQ multiplex PCR, and TCRdb's table has in-frame clones only and misses some. Of about 43,000 clones detected, around 79% appear once; the ten largest clones hold 23%. Sequencing was done on a sample of peripheral blood. The receptor set was obtained from a woman in her sixties with acute or convalescent COVID-19. The CDR3 runs from the conserved cysteine through the conserved F or W. The D gene is left open where the match is weak. Size values are once, few and many counts, or a class for expanded clones, and some rows have none.

.,TRBD1,TRBV7-2,TRBJ1-4,CASSLDRGGEKLFF,TGTGCCAGCAGCTTAGACAGGGGCGGAGAAAAACTGTTTTTT
.,TRBD1,TRBV19,TRBJ2-7,CASSITGGSYEQYF,TGTGCCAGCTCCATTACAGGGGGATCCTACGAGCAGTACTTC
.,.,TRBV5-8,TRBJ1-1,CASSPRADWLKTEAFF,TGTGCCAGCAGCCCGCGGGCAGATTGGTTGAAGACTGAAGCTTTCTTT
few,TRBD1,TRBV9,TRBJ1-6,CASSEGTGHNSPLHF,TGTGCCAGCAGCGAGGGGACAGGACATAATTCACCCCTCCACTTT
.,.,TRBV5-8,TRBJ2-7,CASSPSRGAYEQYF,TGTGCCAGCAGCCCGAGCCGCGGGGCCTACGAGCAGTACTTC
.,.,TRBV11-2,TRBJ2-3,CASSPGQTSTDTQYF,TGTGCCAGCAGCCCCGGACAAACTAGCACAGATACGCAGTATTTT
.,.,TRBV4-3,TRBJ1-2,CASSQDRRGRGYTF,TGCGCCAGCAGCCAAGATAGGAGGGGACGCGGCTACACCTTC
.,TRBD2,TRBV24-1,TRBJ2-3,CATSGASGGADTQYF,TGTGCCACCAGTGGGGCTAGCGGGGGGGCAGATACGCAGTATTTT
few,TRBD1,TRBV27,TRBJ1-5,CASRPYGTVPQPQHF,TGTGCCAGCAGGCCCTATGGGACAGTCCCTCAGCCCCAGCATTTT
.,TRBD1,TRBV19,TRBJ1-2,CASSPGTGGLRANYGYTF,TGTGCCAGTAGTCCAGGGACAGGGGGACTCCGAGCTAACTATGGCTACACCTTC
.,.,TRBV7-2,TRBJ1-6,CASSLGGQGQSPLHF,TGTGCCAGCAGCTTAGGGGGGCAGGGCCAGTCACCCCTCCACTTT
.,TRBD1,TRBV7-8,TRBJ1-1,CASSLRRTGGNTEAFF,TGTGCCAGCAGCCTAAGACGGACAGGGGGCAACACTGAAGCTTTCTTT
.,.,TRBV9,TRBJ1-1,CASSAPGTLNTEAFF,TGTGCCAGCAGCGCCCCAGGGACTTTGAACACTGAAGCTTTCTTT
.,.,TRBV9,TRBJ2-5,CASSGSEGQGLRETQYF,TGTGCCAGCAGCGGTAGTGAGGGGCAGGGGTTGAGGGAGACCCAGTACTTC
few,TRBD1,TRBV19,TRBJ1-5,CASRKGQGRSQPQHF,TGTGCCAGCCGAAAGGGACAGGGAAGGAGTCAGCCCCAGCATTTT
.,TRBD2,TRBV7-2,TRBJ2-3,CASSLAPSGGSDTQYF,TGTGCCAGCAGCTTAGCCCCTAGCGGGGGGTCAGATACGCAGTATTTT
.,TRBD2,TRBV10-1,TRBJ2-2,CASSRLAGNTGELFF,TGCGCCAGCAGTAGACTAGCGGGGAACACCGGGGAGCTGTTTTTT
.,TRBD1,TRBV19,TRBJ1-3,CASILDRRPGNTIYF,TGTGCCAGTATCCTGGACAGGAGGCCTGGAAACACCATATATTTT
.,.,TRBV21-1,TRBJ2-3,CASSPGTSGGTDTQYF,TGTGCCAGCAGCCCCGGGACTAGCGGGGGCACAGATACGCAGTATTTT
.,.,TRBV19,TRBJ1-1,CASILRGEAFF,TGTGCCAGTATCCTCAGGGGTGAAGCTTTCTTT
.,.,TRBV7-2,TRBJ2-7,CASSSRQSYEQYF,TGTGCCAGCAGCTCCCGACAATCCTACGAGCAGTACTTC
.,TRBD1,TRBV5-1,TRBJ2-3,CASSLTGAQSDTQYF,TGCGCCAGCAGCTTGACAGGGGCGCAGTCAGATACGCAGTATTTT
.,TRBD2,TRBV4-1,TRBJ2-5,CASSQDLHSGGWGETQYF,TGCGCCAGCAGCCAAGATCTGCATAGCGGGGGTTGGGGAGAGACCCAGTACTTC
.,.,TRBV3-1/TRBV3-2,TRBJ2-7,CASSRYSYEQYF,TGTGCCAGCAGCCGCTACTCCTACGAGCAGTACTTC
.,TRBD1,TRBV19,TRBJ1-2,CASSMGQVGYTF,TGTGCCAGTAGTATGGGACAGGTTGGCTACACCTTC
.,.,TRBV25-1,TRBJ1-3,CASSEYQVSGNTIYF,TGTGCCAGCAGTGAATACCAGGTCTCTGGAAACACCATATATTTT
.,.,TRBV7-3,TRBJ2-1,CASSLTGSSSYNEQFF,TGTGCCAGCAGCTTAACGGGCAGTAGCTCCTACAATGAGCAGTTCTTC
.,.,TRBV7-2,TRBJ2-2,CASSLDVGQRTGELFF,TGTGCCAGCAGCTTAGACGTCGGACAAAGGACCGGGGAGCTGTTTTTT
.,.,TRBV5-1,TRBJ2-2,CASSLVLGRNTGELFF,TGCGCCAGCAGCTTGGTATTGGGCAGAAACACCGGGGAGCTGTTTTTT
.,.,TRBV4-1,TRBJ1-6,CASSQALSPLHF,TGCGCCAGCAGCCAAGCTCTCTCACCCCTCCACTTT
.,TRBD2,TRBV9,TRBJ2-1,CASSVDGAGVAEQFF,TGTGCCAGCAGCGTAGACGGAGCGGGGGTAGCTGAGCAGTTCTTC
.,TRBD1,TRBV2,TRBJ1-5,CASRDRVRNQPQHF,TGTGCCAGCAGGGACAGGGTTAGGAATCAGCCCCAGCATTTT
.,TRBD1,TRBV15,TRBJ1-4,CATSRESTGQGVVNEKLFF,TGTGCCACCAGCAGAGAGTCTACGGGACAGGGGGTTGTTAATGAAAAACTGTTTTTT
.,TRBD1,TRBV7-9,TRBJ1-5,CASSRSLPGQGNQPQHF,TGTGCCAGCAGCCGCAGCTTGCCGGGACAGGGGAATCAGCCCCAGCATTTT
.,.,TRBV29-1,TRBJ1-2,CSVRPGVSAGYGYTF,TGCAGCGTTAGGCCCGGTGTGTCTGCGGGGTATGGCTACACCTTC
.,.,TRBV15,TRBJ2-2,CATSRDAGFNTGELFF,TGTGCCACCAGCAGAGATGCCGGGTTTAACACCGGGGAGCTGTTTTTT
.,.,TRBV5-1,TRBJ2-1,CASRSRAGGENEQFF,TGCGCCAGCCGGTCCCGGGCCGGAGGGGAGAATGAGCAGTTCTTC
.,.,TRBV11-3,TRBJ2-3,CASSLDKNTDTQYF,TGTGCCAGCAGCTTAGACAAAAACACAGATACGCAGTATTTT
.,.,TRBV24-1,TRBJ2-3,CATSDETGTGGGDTQYF,TGTGCCACCAGTGACGAAACCGGGACAGGCGGGGGAGATACGCAGTATTTT
.,TRBD1,TRBV4-1,TRBJ1-6,CASSHHRDRDGPLHF,TGCGCCAGCAGCCATCACCGGGACAGGGATGGTCCCCTCCACTTT
.,.,TRBV5-1,TRBJ2-3,CASSPRLGTTDTQYF,TGCGCCAGCAGCCCCCGGCTAGGAACCACAGATACGCAGTATTTT
.,TRBD1,TRBV7-9,TRBJ2-7,CASSGTGGEQYF,TGTGCCAGCAGCGGGACAGGGGGCGAGCAGTACTTC
.,.,TRBV3-1/TRBV3-2,TRBJ1-2,CASSHTTQNYGYTF,TGTGCCAGCAGCCACACTACACAAAATTATGGCTACACCTTC
.,TRBD1,TRBV5-1,TRBJ2-7,CASSTSGTGAGEQYF,TGCGCCAGCAGCACGTCCGGGACAGGGGCAGGAGAGCAGTACTTC
.,TRBD1,TRBV30,TRBJ1-1,CAWKTGGGTEAFF,TGTGCCTGGAAAACAGGGGGGGGCACTGAAGCTTTCTTT
.,.,TRBV19,TRBJ1-2,CASSIQEDYGYTF,TGTGCCAGTAGTATACAGGAGGACTATGGCTACACCTTC
.,.,TRBV11-2,TRBJ1-1,CASSPRVGQGTEAFF,TGTGCCAGCAGCCCCCGGGTGGGCCAGGGTACTGAAGCTTTCTTT
.,.,TRBV4-3,TRBJ2-2,CASSQDAEGAYTGELFF,TGCGCCAGCAGCCAAGACGCGGAGGGGGCTTACACCGGGGAGCTGTTTTTT
.,.,TRBV7-9,TRBJ2-7,CASSLPSSYEQYF,TGTGCCAGCAGCTTACCCAGTTCCTACGAGCAGTACTTC
.,.,TRBV6-5,TRBJ1-6,CASNTGIGSPLHF,TGTGCCAGCAATACAGGGATAGGATCACCCCTCCACTTT